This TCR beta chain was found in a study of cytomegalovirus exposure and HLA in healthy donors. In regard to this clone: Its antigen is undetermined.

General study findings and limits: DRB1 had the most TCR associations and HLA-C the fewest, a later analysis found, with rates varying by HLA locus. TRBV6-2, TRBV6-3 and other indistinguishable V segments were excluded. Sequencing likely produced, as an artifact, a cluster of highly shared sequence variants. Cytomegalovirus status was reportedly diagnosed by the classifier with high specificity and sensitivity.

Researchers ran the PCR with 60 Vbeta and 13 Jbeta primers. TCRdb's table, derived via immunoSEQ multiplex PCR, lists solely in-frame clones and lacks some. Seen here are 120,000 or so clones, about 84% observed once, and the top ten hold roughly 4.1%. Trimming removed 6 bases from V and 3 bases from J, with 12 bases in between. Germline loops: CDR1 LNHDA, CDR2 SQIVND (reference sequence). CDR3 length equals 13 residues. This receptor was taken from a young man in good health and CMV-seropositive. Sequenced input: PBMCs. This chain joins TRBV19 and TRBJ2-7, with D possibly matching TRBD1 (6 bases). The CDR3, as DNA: TGTGCCAGTAGACGGGACACGGACTACGAGCAGTACTTC. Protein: CASRRDTDYEQYF.